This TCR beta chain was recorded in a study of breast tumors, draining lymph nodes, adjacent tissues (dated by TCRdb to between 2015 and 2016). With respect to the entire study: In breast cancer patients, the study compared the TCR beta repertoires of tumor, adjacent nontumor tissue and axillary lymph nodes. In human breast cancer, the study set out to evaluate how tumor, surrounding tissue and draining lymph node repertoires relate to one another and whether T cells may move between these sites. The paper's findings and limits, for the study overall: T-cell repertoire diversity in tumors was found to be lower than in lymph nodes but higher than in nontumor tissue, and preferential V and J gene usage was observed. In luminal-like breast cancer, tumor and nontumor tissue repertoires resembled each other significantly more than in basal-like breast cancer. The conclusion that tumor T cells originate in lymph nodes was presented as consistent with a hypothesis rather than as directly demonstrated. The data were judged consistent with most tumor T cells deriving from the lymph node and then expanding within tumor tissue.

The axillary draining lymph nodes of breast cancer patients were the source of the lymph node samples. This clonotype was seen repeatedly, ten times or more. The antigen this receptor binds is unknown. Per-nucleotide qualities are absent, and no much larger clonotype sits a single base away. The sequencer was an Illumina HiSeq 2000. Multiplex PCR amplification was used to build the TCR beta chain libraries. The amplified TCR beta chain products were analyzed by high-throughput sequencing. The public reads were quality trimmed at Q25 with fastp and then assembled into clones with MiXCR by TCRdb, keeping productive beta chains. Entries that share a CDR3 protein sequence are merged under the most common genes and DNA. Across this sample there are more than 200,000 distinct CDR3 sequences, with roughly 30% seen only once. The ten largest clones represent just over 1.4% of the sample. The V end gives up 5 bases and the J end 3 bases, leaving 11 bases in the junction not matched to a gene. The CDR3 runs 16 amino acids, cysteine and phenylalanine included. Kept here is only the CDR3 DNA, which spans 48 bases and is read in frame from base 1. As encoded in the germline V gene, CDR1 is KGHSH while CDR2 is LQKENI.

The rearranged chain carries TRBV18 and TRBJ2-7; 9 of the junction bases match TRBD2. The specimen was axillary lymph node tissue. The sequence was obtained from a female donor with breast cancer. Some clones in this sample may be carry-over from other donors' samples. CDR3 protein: CASSATGASGVYEQYF. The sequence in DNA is TGTGCCAGCTCAGCTACGGGGGCTAGCGGGGTCTACGAGCAGTACTTC.